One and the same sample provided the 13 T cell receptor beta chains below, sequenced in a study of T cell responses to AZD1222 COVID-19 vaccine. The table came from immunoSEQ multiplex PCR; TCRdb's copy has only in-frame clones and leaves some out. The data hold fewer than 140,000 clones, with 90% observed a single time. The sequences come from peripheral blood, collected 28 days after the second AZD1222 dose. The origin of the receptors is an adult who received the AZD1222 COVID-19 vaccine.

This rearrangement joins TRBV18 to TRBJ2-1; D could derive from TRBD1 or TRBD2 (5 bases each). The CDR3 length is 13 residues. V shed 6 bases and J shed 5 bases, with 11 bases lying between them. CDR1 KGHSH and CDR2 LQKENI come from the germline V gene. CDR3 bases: TGTGCCAGCTCGGGACGGATGGACAATGAGCAGTTCTTC. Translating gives CASSGRMDNEQFF.

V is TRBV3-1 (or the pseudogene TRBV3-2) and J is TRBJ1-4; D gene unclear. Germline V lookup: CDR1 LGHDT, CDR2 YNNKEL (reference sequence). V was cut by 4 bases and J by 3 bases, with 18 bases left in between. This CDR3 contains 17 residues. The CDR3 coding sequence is TGTGCCAGCAGCCCCCCCCGGTCAAAAGCGGCTAATGAAAAACTGTTTTTT. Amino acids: CASSPPRSKAANEKLFF.

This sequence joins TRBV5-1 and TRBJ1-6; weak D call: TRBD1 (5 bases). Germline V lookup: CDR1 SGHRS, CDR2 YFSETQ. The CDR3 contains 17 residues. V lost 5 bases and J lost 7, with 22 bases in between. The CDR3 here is CASRMGHQTSGNSPLHF. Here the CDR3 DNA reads TGCGCCAGCAGAATGGGGCACCAAACCTCAGGGAATTCACCCCTCCACTTT.

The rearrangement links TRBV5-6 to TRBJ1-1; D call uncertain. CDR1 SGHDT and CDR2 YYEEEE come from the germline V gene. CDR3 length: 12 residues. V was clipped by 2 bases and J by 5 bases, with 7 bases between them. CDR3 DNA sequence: TGTGCCAGCAGCTTCGGGGAAACTGAAGCTTTCTTT. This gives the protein CASSFGETEAFF.

CDR3 residues: CASSLAEGLGNTIYF. CDR3 coding DNA: TGTGCCAGCAGCTTGGCCGAGGGGCTCGGAAACACCATATATTTT. The V gene is TRBV5-5, the J gene TRBJ1-3, with a weak D call TRBD1 (5 bases). This CDR3 contains 15 residues. Germline CDR1 SGHKS, CDR2 YYEKEE (reference sequence). Trimming stripped 0 bases from V and 4 bases from J, with 11 bases between.

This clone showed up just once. In nucleotides, the CDR3 is TGTGCCAGCAGCCCTCGTGACAGACAGCCTATCGACTATGGCTACACCTTC. It is translated as CASSPRDRQPIDYGYTF. The chain recombines TRBV7-9 with TRBJ1-2; a weak D match, TRBD1 (5 bases). The CDR3 has 17 amino acids. V was cut by 5 bases and J by 3 bases, with 22 bases left in between. From germline, CDR1 is SEHNR and CDR2 FQNEAQ (reference sequence).

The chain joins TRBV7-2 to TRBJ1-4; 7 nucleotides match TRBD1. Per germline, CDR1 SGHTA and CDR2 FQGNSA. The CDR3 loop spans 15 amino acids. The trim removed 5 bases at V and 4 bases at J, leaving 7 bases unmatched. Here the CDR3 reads CASSPQTGLNEKLFF. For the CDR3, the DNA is TGTGCCAGCAGCCCCCAGACAGGGCTTAATGAAAAACTGTTTTTT.

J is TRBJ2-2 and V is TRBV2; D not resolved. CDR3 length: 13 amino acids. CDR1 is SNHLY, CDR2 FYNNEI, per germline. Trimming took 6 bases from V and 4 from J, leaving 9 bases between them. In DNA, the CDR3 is TGTGCCAGCAGAGGAGAGGCCACCGGGGAGCTGTTTTTT. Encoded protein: CASRGEATGELFF.

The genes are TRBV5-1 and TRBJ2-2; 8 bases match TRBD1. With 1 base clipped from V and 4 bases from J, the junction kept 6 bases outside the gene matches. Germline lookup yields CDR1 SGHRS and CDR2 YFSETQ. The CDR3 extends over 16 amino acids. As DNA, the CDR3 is TGCGCCAGCAGCTTGACCACAGGGGGTAGCACCGGGGAGCTGTTTTTT. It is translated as CASSLTTGGSTGELFF.

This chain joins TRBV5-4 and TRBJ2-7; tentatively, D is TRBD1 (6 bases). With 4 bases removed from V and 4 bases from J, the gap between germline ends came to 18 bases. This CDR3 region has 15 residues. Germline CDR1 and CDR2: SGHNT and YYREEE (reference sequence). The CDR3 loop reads CASSPPRGTLYEQYF. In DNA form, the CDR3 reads TGTGCCAGCAGCCCCCCAAGGGGGACCTTATACGAGCAGTACTTC.

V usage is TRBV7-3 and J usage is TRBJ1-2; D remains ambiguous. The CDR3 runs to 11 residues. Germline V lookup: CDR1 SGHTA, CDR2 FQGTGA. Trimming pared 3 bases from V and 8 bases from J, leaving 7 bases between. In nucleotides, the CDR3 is TGTGCCAGCAGCTTTCCGGACGGCTACACCTTC. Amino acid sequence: CASSFPDGYTF.

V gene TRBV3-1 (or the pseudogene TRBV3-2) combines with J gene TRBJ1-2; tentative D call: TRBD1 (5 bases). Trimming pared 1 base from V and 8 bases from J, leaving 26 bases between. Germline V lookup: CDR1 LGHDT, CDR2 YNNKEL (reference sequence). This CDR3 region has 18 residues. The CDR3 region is CASSQGVGLGVAFGGYTF. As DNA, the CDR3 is TGTGCCAGCAGCCAAGGTGTGGGGTTAGGGGTTGCTTTCGGAGGCTACACCTTC.

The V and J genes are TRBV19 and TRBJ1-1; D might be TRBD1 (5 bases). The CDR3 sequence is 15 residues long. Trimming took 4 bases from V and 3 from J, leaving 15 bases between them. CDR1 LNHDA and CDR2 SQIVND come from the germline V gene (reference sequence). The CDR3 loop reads CASSTRIQGHTEAFF. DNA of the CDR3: TGTGCCAGTAGTACTAGAATTCAGGGACACACTGAAGCTTTCTTT.